These 21 T cell receptor beta chains came from one sample sequenced in a study of blood T cell repertoires in COVID-19. Assay used: immunoSEQ multiplex PCR; TCRdb lists only in-frame clones, some missing. The table lists about 85,000 clones, roughly 89% of them singletons. The sequenced sample was peripheral blood. Receptors were obtained from a man between 50 and 59 years old with acute or convalescent COVID-19.

CDR3: CASSELRAHQPQHF. The CDR3 DNA reads as TGTGCCAGCAGTGAATTGCGGGCCCATCAGCCCCAGCATTTT. This rearrangement joins TRBV6-1 to TRBJ1-5, with unresolved D. Germline CDR1 is MNHNS and CDR2 is SASEGT. The length of the CDR3 is 14 residues. The ends were cut back, 2 bases at V and 5 bases at J, with 10 bases in the middle.

The chain uses TRBV11-2 and TRBJ2-7; possibly TRBD2 for D (6 bases). The CDR3 spans 12 residues. Germline-derived CDR1 and CDR2 are SGHAT and FQNNGV. V was cut by 5 bases and J by 1 base, with 6 bases left in between. CDR3 in DNA: TGTGCCAGCAGCGGGGGGTCCTACGAGCAGTACGTC. Translation: CASSGGSYEQYV.

V is TRBV7-9 and J is TRBJ2-5, with 8 nucleotides matching TRBD1. Trimming cost V 6 bases and J 5 bases; bases outside gene matches: 8. The germline CDR1 and CDR2 sequences are SEHNR and FQNEAQ (reference sequence). CDR3 length equals 14 residues. CDR3 DNA: TGTGCCAGCAGGAACCAGGGGGCTGTGGAGACCCAGTACTTC. This sequence encodes CASRNQGAVETQYF.

V usage is TRBV2 and J usage is TRBJ2-3; TRBD2 matches at 8 bases. The CDR3 is made up of 16 amino acids. Per germline, CDR1 SNHLY and CDR2 FYNNEI. The V gene end was trimmed by 1 base and the J gene end by 2 bases; junction bases not matched to a gene: 5. The CDR3 DNA reads as TGTGCCAGCAGTGAAGGGGCGGGGGGCCCCACAGATACGCAGTATTTT. This encodes CASSEGAGGPTDTQYF.

The rearrangement links TRBV7-9 to TRBJ1-1, with a possible D match to TRBD1 (5 bases). CDR3 length equals 14 residues. CDR1 and CDR2 (germline): SEHNR, FQNEAQ (reference sequence). The ends were cut back, 3 bases at V and 1 base at J, with 9 bases in the middle. CDR3 sequence (DNA): TGTGCCAGCAGCTTCGTCGGACAGAACACTGAAGCTTTCTTT. This codes for CASSFVGQNTEAFF.

The table lists this clone with a few counts. The genes are TRBV6-5 and TRBJ2-2, with 9 bases fitting TRBD2. J gave up 6 bases and V 7 bases, and 9 bases lay outside the gene matches. This CDR3 has 15 amino acids. The germline V gene encodes CDR1 MNHEY and CDR2 SVGAGI. CDR3 nucleotides: TGTGCCAGCACCGCCCGGGTAGCGGGAGCCGGGGAGCTGTTTTTT. It codes for CASTARVAGAGELFF.

J is TRBJ1-1 and V is TRBV5-1; maybe TRBD1 (5 bases). Trimming left V 8 bases short and J 4 bases short, with 12 bases between. Germline lookup yields CDR1 SGHRS and CDR2 YFSETQ. CDR3 length: 12 residues. CDR3 residues: CASLRGGTEAFF. Here the CDR3 DNA reads TGCGCCAGTTTAAGGGGTGGCACTGAAGCTTTCTTT.

The V gene is TRBV5-4, the J gene TRBJ1-2, with 8 bases aligning to TRBD1. CDR3 length: 15 residues. V trimming: 4 bases; J trimming: 4 bases; junction bases outside the gene matches: 9. CDR1 is SGHNT, CDR2 YYREEE, per germline (reference sequence). CDR3 in DNA: TGTGCCAGCAGCCGGGACAGGCGAACACCCTATGGCTACACCTTC. Its translation is CASSRDRRTPYGYTF.

The CDR3 here is CASSSRPATNEKLFF. CDR3 in DNA: TGTGCCAGCAGTTCCCGTCCCGCAACTAATGAAAAACTGTTTTTT. This chain uses TRBV6-5 with TRBJ1-4, with D hard to call. Trimming shortened V by 4 bases and J by 0 bases, and 9 bases separated the two germline ends. Germline V gene sequence: CDR1 MNHEY, CDR2 SVGAGI. CDR3 size: 15 residues.

The rearrangement uses TRBV2 and TRBJ2-2; TRBD1 might be the D (6 bases). The CDR3 is 19 residues long. The V end lost 4 bases, the J end lost 4 bases, and 25 bases lay between the germline ends. Per the germline V gene, CDR1 is SNHLY and CDR2 is FYNNEI. CDR3 sequence (DNA): TGTGCCAGCAGTGCCAGGTGGTTTAGGGTGGGACATTCCACCGGGGAGCTGTTTTTT. The encoded protein is CASSARWFRVGHSTGELFF.

CDR3 in DNA: TGTGCCAGCAGCGCGGACAGGGGAGGGACCCAGTACTTC. Protein sequence: CASSADRGGTQYF. This chain uses TRBV11-1 with TRBJ2-5; TRBD1 aligns across 9 bases. The CDR3 is 13 residues long. Germline V gene data show CDR1 as SGHAT and CDR2 as FQDESV (reference sequence). Germline trimming cut 5 bases from V and 7 bases from J; bases unmatched to any gene: 5.

The chain recombines TRBV24-1 with TRBJ1-5, with D tentatively TRBD1 (5 bases). V was trimmed by 3 bases and J by 1 base, leaving 12 bases between them. This CDR3 is built from 16 residues. CDR1 is KGHDR and CDR2 is SFDVKD in the germline V gene. The DNA for the CDR3 is TGTGCCACCAGTGATCCCCGTGGGGGGAGCAATCAGCCCCAGCATTTT. Its translation is CATSDPRGGSNQPQHF.

For this clone: The sample has other DNA sequences that encode this CDR3 too. V is TRBV5-1 and J is TRBJ2-3; possible D gene TRBD2, 7 bases. The germline V gene encodes CDR1 SGHRS and CDR2 YFSETQ. The CDR3 length is 15 residues. Trimming removed 0 bases from V and 1 base from J, with 9 bases in between. For the CDR3, the DNA is TGCGCCAGCAGCTTGGAGGGGGGGCGCACAGATACGCAGTATTTT. Translation: CASSLEGGRTDTQYF. Full variable domain (outside the CDR3, taken from reference TRBV5-1 and TRBJ2-3): KAGVTQTPRYLIKTRGQQVTLSCSPISGHRSVSWYQQTPGQGLQFLFEYFSETQRNKGNFPGRFSGRQFSNSRSEMNVSTLELGDSALYLCASSLEGGRTDTQYFGPGTRLTVL.

This rearrangement joins TRBV7-9 to TRBJ1-6; 7 bases line up with TRBD1. V shed 0 bases and J 0 bases; nucleotides not matched to a gene: 2. Germline V gene data show CDR1 as SEHNR and CDR2 as FQNEAQ (reference sequence). The CDR3 has 17 amino acids. Here the CDR3 reads CASSLAYRGSYNSPLHF. CDR3 nucleotides: TGTGCCAGCAGCTTAGCCTACAGGGGCTCCTATAATTCACCCCTCCACTTT.

The chain is built from TRBV5-5 and TRBJ2-7; 8 bases line up with TRBD1. The CDR3 covers 12 residues. Germline values: CDR1 SGHKS, CDR2 YYEKEE (reference sequence). CDR3 in amino acids: CASSLDREKQYV. In DNA, the CDR3 is TGTGCCAGCAGTTTGGACAGGGAGAAGCAGTACGTC.

The J gene is TRBJ2-7, the V gene TRBV11-3; D not resolved. Germline values: CDR1 SGHNT, CDR2 YENEEA. The CDR3 is 13 amino acids. Trimming pared 4 bases from V and 0 bases from J, leaving 7 bases between. The chain's CDR3 is CASSSFYSYEQYF. For the CDR3, the DNA is TGTGCCAGCAGCTCCTTTTACTCCTACGAGCAGTACTTC.

A word on this clone: Other DNA sequences in this specimen translate into the identical CDR3. The chain recombines TRBV28 with TRBJ2-1; 8 bases agree with TRBD2. The germline V gene encodes CDR1 MDHEN and CDR2 SYDVKM. With 2 bases clipped from V and 0 bases from J, the junction kept 0 bases outside the gene matches. The CDR3 has 15 residues. Here the CDR3 DNA reads TGTGCCAGCAGTTTAAGCGGGAGCTCCTACAATGAGCAGTTCTTC. It yields the protein CASSLSGSSYNEQFF.

In nucleotides, the CDR3 is TGTGCCAGCAGCGTACCCACTAGCGTAGGGGAAGATACGCAGTATTTT. It yields the protein CASSVPTSVGEDTQYF. This chain links TRBV9 with TRBJ2-3, with 7 bases that match TRBD2. Germline lookup yields CDR1 SGDLS and CDR2 YYNGEE. This CDR3 has 16 amino acids. The V and J ends lost 1 base and 5 bases, in that order; junction bases with no gene match: 10. The full variable domain, its missing parts supplied by reference TRBV9 and TRBJ2-3, is DSGVTQTPKHLITATGQRVTLRCSPRSGDLSVYWYQQSLDQGLQFLIQYYNGEERAKGNILERFSAQQFPDLHSELNLSSLELGDSALYFCASSVPTSVGEDTQYFGPGTRLTVL.

The DNA of the CDR3 is TGCAGCGTTGACGTGGGACTATGGGAAGAGACCCAGTACTTC. It codes for CSVDVGLWEETQYF. The V and J genes are TRBV29-1 and TRBJ2-5, with TRBD2 matching 7 bases. The CDR3 is 14 residues long. J lost 3 bases, V lost 3 bases, and 7 bases had no gene match. CDR1 SQVTM and CDR2 ANQGSEA come from the germline V gene.

The V call is TRBV19, the J call TRBJ2-1; 8 nucleotides align to TRBD2. CDR1 is LNHDA, CDR2 SQIVND, per germline (reference sequence). The CDR3 extends over 13 amino acids. Trimming took 6 bases from V and 6 from J; bases not matched to a gene: 4. CDR3 region: CASSRGGANEQFF. The CDR3, as DNA: TGTGCCAGTAGCCGGGGGGGGGCCAATGAGCAGTTCTTC.

This clone came up a few times. The chain combines TRBV5-5 with TRBJ1-2; maybe TRBD1 (6 bases). Trimming left V 5 bases short and J 7 bases short, with 12 bases between. Germline V gene data show CDR1 as SGHKS and CDR2 as YYEKEE (reference sequence). The CDR3 has 12 amino acids. Written as DNA, the CDR3 is TGTGCCAGCAGTCCCAGGGGAAGTGGCTACACCTTC. Amino acids: CASSPRGSGYTF.